This T cell receptor beta chain was observed in a study of technical replicates of blood from several donors. TCRdb's table, derived via immunoSEQ multiplex PCR, lists solely in-frame clones and lacks some. This table has about 94,000 clones, almost 97% appearing once. Sequences were obtained from T cells isolated from PBMCs. The source of this sequence is a human donor in good health.

The CDR3 region has the DNA TGTGCCAGCAGCGTAGAGCCAGGGTGGCTCTATGGCTACACCTTC. Encoded protein: CASSVEPGWLYGYTF. The chain links TRBV9 to TRBJ1-2; possibly TRBD1 for D (5 bases). This CDR3 contains 15 residues. Trimming took off 0 bases at V and 4 bases at J, with 13 bases between the two ends. Germline lookup yields CDR1 SGDLS and CDR2 YYNGEE.